The TCR beta chain under discussion was sequenced for a study of regulatory T cells in long-lasting Graves disease. This clonotype was observed many times. What it binds is unknown. Stated time point: newly diagnosed GD, antithyroid drugs for less than 3 months. Construction of the TCR library relied on RNA isolated from PBMCs. Whole-study results and caveats: Those with persistent disease had in common more public clonotypes (about 2,500) than new patients (about 970).

CDR3-region Arm-PCR and iRepertoire HTBI primers produced the TCR beta libraries. TCRdb processed the multiplex PCR reads anew with MiXCR; each CDR3 protein has one entry. The data show around 250,000 distinct CDR3 sequences, about 20% seen once. This sample was shared with a second study, whose subject was T cells in Graves' hyperthyroidism and ophthalmopathy. According to that study: Patients having uncontrolled infection, another autoimmune disease, pregnancy or lactation were not included.

This receptor was identified in a woman in her thirties with Graves disease. This specimen was peripheral blood mononuclear cells (PBMCs), taken at new diagnosis, from a patient treated with antithyroid drugs.

The CDR3 nucleotides are TGTGCCAGCAGCGAAACTGAAATAGGAGGCAATCAGCCCCAGCATTTT. Translation gives CASSETEIGGNQPQHF. The J gene is TRBJ1-5, the V gene TRBV7-2; D is unresolved. The CDR3 is 16 residues long. The germline gives CDR1 SGHTA, CDR2 FQGNSA. The V end lost 5 bases, the J end lost 2 bases, and 16 bases lay between the germline ends. The full variable domain, in which reference TRBV7-2 and TRBJ1-5 provide the parts outside the CDR3, is GAGVSQSPSNKVTEKGKDVELRCDPISGHTALYWYRQSLGQGLEFLIYFQGNSAPDKSGLPSDRFSAERTGGSVSTLTIQRTQQEDSAVYLCASSETEIGGNQPQHFGDGTRLSIL.